The 12 T cell receptor beta chains below were found in one sample sequenced in a study of cytomegalovirus exposure and HLA in healthy donors (dated by TCRdb to about 2017). The library was obtained by the immunoSEQ multiplex PCR assay. For the multiplex PCR, a mixture combining 60 forward primers for TCR Vbeta segments and 13 reverse primers for TCR Jbeta segments was used. In TCRdb, the immuneACCESS table is reduced to in-frame sequences with V and J assigned. These tables do not hold every clone; where another copy was compared, an unresolved V gene accounts for under half, and the others remain unexplained. This sample comprises about 120,000 clones, about 83% of them detected only once. The ten largest clones represent 2.7% of the sample. The material sequenced was PBMCs. The receptors come from a woman in her 40s in good health and CMV-seropositive.

The V call is TRBV7-2, the J call TRBJ2-5, with D maybe TRBD2 (6 bases). With the DNA end fitting TRBJ2-7 better, the J assignment may be wrong. Per germline, CDR1 SGHTA and CDR2 FQGNSA. The CDR3 is made up of 16 amino acids. The CDR3 DNA reads as TGTGCCAGCAGTTCTCTCCTACCGGGGGATACCTACGAGCAGTACTTC. This translates into CASSSLLPGDTYEQYF.

The chain recombines TRBV9 with TRBJ2-2, with no clear D. Germline-derived CDR1 and CDR2 are SGDLS and YYNGEE. Trimming pared 3 bases from V and 4 bases from J, leaving 7 bases between. The CDR3 length is 13 residues. In DNA form, the CDR3 reads TGTGCCAGCAGCGACAGTCCCACCGGGGAGCTGTTTTTT. It is translated as CASSDSPTGELFF.

The CDR3 region is CASSLGLHNEQFF. Written as DNA, the CDR3 is TGCGCCAGCAGCTTGGGACTGCACAATGAGCAGTTCTTC. The V and J genes are TRBV5-1 and TRBJ2-1; no definite D call. In germline, CDR1 is SGHRS, CDR2 YFSETQ. There are 13 residues in the CDR3. Trimming removed 0 bases from V and 5 bases from J, with 6 bases in between.

The sample holds one count of this clone. The rearrangement uses TRBV15 and TRBJ2-6, with TRBD1 matching over 10 bases. Trimming cost V 0 bases and J 8 bases; bases outside gene matches: 4. The CDR3 is 16 residues long. Germline V gene data show CDR1 as LNHNV and CDR2 as YYDKDF (reference sequence). CDR3 loop: CATSRDRGQGSNVLTF. The CDR3 DNA is TGTGCCACCAGCAGAGATCGGGGACAGGGGTCCAACGTCCTGACTTTC.

The genes are TRBV6-7 and TRBJ1-5; tentatively, D is TRBD1 (6 bases). TRBV6-7 is placed among ORFs of uncertain function. This CDR3 is 17 amino acids long. V lost 2 bases, J lost 0 bases, and 14 bases lay in between. As DNA, the CDR3 is TGTGCCAGCAGTTACCCTACAGGGTTCCATAGCAATCAGCCCCAGCATTTT. This encodes CASSYPTGFHSNQPQHF.

The chain has TRBV7-2 and TRBJ1-3, with D possibly TRBD1 on 5 matching bases. The germline V gene encodes CDR1 SGHTA and CDR2 FQGNSA. The CDR3 loop spans 17 amino acids. Trimming cost V 3 bases and J 0 bases, with 15 bases left between them. DNA for the CDR3: TGTGCCAGCAGCTTTGCTGTGGGGCGCATCTCTGGAAACACCATATATTTT. The encoded protein is CASSFAVGRISGNTIYF.

A few counts support this clone. The chain uses TRBV5-8 and TRBJ1-1; no clear D. The length of the CDR3 is 13 residues. V lost 2 bases and J lost 1, with 6 bases in between. CDR1 is SGHTS and CDR2 is YDEGEE in the germline V gene. The CDR3 DNA sequence: TGTGCCAGCAGCTTTTCCCGGAACACTGAAGCTTTCTTT. Protein sequence: CASSFSRNTEAFF.

This chain connects TRBV9 to TRBJ1-1; TRBD1 aligns across 8 bases. Germline lookup yields CDR1 SGDLS and CDR2 YYNGEE. V shed 4 bases, J shed 8 bases, and the junction held 7 bases outside the gene matches. CDR3 length: 13 amino acids. CDR3 residues: CASSPRGQGEAFF. CDR3 nucleotides: TGTGCCAGCAGCCCACGAGGACAGGGAGAAGCTTTCTTT. Full variable domain (rest looked up from reference TRBV9 and TRBJ1-1): DSGVTQTPKHLITATGQRVTLRCSPRSGDLSVYWYQQSLDQGLQFLIQYYNGEERAKGNILERFSAQQFPDLHSELNLSSLELGDSALYFCASSPRGQGEAFFGQGTRLTVV.

The rearrangement joins TRBV6-5 to TRBJ2-3, with 8 bases aligning to TRBD2. The CDR3 runs 13 residues. The V and J ends lost 7 bases and 7 bases, in that order; junction bases with no gene match: 7. Germline CDR1 reads MNHEY; CDR2 reads SVGAGI. The CDR3 here is CASTPTGGHTQYF. The CDR3 DNA is TGTGCCAGCACTCCTACGGGGGGGCATACGCAGTATTTT.

This clone was seen just once. An end of the junction does not agree with germline; a read error may underlie this. The rearrangement links TRBV7-7 to TRBJ2-5; possibly TRBD1 for D (5 bases). Germline CDR1 is SSHAT and CDR2 is FNYEAQ (reference sequence). This CDR3 is built from 15 residues. CDR3 protein: CASSLGTGRQETQYF. The CDR3 nucleotides are TGTGCTAGCAGCTTAGGAACAGGCCGCCAAGAGACCCAGTACTTC.

This clone occurred a few times. This chain links TRBV5-6 with TRBJ1-2; 10 bases fit TRBD1. The germline V gene has CDR1 SGHDT and CDR2 YYEEEE. The CDR3 is 15 residues long. The junction had 5 bases not matched to a gene; V was cut back by 0 bases and J by 6 bases. CDR3 sequence: CASSLATDRGHGYTF. The CDR3 coding sequence is TGTGCCAGCAGCTTGGCTACCGACAGGGGGCATGGCTACACCTTC.

CDR3: CASSLVGGGPYEQYF. Here the CDR3 DNA reads TGTGCCAGCAGCTTGGTCGGGGGGGGCCCCTACGAGCAGTACTTC. The genes are TRBV7-2 and TRBJ2-7; TRBD2 matches 8 bases. V shed 3 bases, J shed 2 bases, and the junction held 6 bases outside the gene matches. Germline V gene data show CDR1 as SGHTA and CDR2 as FQGNSA. The CDR3 contains 15 residues.